This TCR beta chain derives from a study of blood T cell repertoires in COVID-19 (TCRdb year 2020). For the wider study: Samples covering the acute and convalescent phases of COVID-19 were provided by collaborators in the United States, Italy and Spain. Nearly every sample came with metadata listing a de-identified subject ID, COVID-19 status, age in years and sex. Samples were obtained from the ongoing ImmuneRACE study (first 160 participants) and from roughly 1,300 subjects provided by 6 global collaborators. Where HLA class I and class II types were available, the types were taken from metadata supplied by the sample provider, not from assay-based typing. The prospective study material was composed of cDNA or gDNA derived from T cells, B-cell-depleted T cells, or PBMCs. The repertoires were released in a freely available public database intended as a resource for research on the immune response to SARS-CoV-2. Deeply sampled blood TCRbeta repertoires from subjects exposed to, actively infected with, or recovered from COVID-19 were included in the dataset.

CDR1 LGHNA and CDR2 YSLEER were looked up in the germline V gene. Cut back by 1 base and 8 bases, the V and J ends lie 9 bases apart. The CDR3, from cysteine to phenylalanine, totals 13 residues. Only the CDR3 portion is preserved as DNA: 39 bases, with reading frame beginning at the first base. What the study reported, not specific to this receptor: The amount of clinical and demographic metadata varied by source and participant and was provided uncurated.

About this clone: Its target antigen remains unknown. The record has no base qualities; no much larger clone is one base away.

The immunoSEQ Assay, a bias-controlled multiplex PCR, was used to amplify TCRbeta CDR3 regions from genomic DNA. The paper's data handling went like this. The number of nucleated cells in each sample was estimated from the amplification of reference gene primers within the assay. To quantify the absolute abundance of each unique TCRbeta CDR3 rearrangement, sequence reads were collapsed and filtered. For each sample, productive Simpson clonality was calculated as the square root of Simpson's diversity index over productive rearrangements. Here the immuneACCESS table is served through TCRdb, limited to in-frame sequences with V and J called. Missing clones are a known gap in these copies; in checked studies unresolved V genes cover under half, and the rest lacks a known reason. V, J and clone size are taken as reported in that table, and D and trimming were inferred from the DNA itself. The sample table holds around 150,000 clones, of which 88% were seen once. The ten largest clones add up to 10% to 13% of the sample.

Whole blood was collected in K2EDTA tubes by collaborating institutions according to the institutions' own protocols. For TCRbeta analysis, collaborator samples were shipped as frozen whole blood, as isolated PBMCs, or as DNA extracted from either sample type. Sequenced: peripheral blood. This receptor was taken from a man aged 50-59 years with active or convalescent COVID-19. Here the chain combines TRBV4-3 and TRBJ1-3; TRBD1 could be the D gene, as 5 bases match. The CDR3 region has the sequence CASSQGEGDTIYF. Here is the DNA: TGCGCCAGCAGCCAAGGCGAAGGGGACACCATATATTTT.